This entry is about one T cell receptor beta chain. Its target antigen remains unknown. One base away there is no much larger clone; base qualities are not given. PBMCs were isolated by Ficoll-Paque density gradient centrifugation. This sample was sequenced with an Illumina NovaSeq 6000. Using 5'RACE with constant-segment primers, TCRalpha and TCRbeta cDNA libraries were constructed, with sample barcodes and unique molecular identifiers added in the process. Trizol reagent was used to extract RNA from every sample. Library amplification was performed in two PCR steps, and a second sample barcode and Illumina TruSeq adapters were introduced in the second step. The libraries were sequenced on an Illumina NovaSeq using 2 x 150 bp paired-end reads. In the original analysis: Demultiplexing of reads and collapsing into UMI-guided consensus sequences were performed with migec v1.2.7. Using mixcr v2.1.11, UMI consensuses were aligned to TRA and TRB V and J templates and then assembled into clonotypes. A clonotype was counted as expanded or contracted only when both edgeR and NoisET called the clonotype significant, with the noise models trained on biological replicates. For edgeR calls, the cutoffs were a false discovery rate-adjusted p below 0.01 and a log2 fold-change threshold of 1. As an exploratory analysis of dynamics, max-normalized trajectories of the 1000 most abundant clonotypes were examined with PCA combined with hierarchical clustering. Each responding clone was given a CD4 or CD8 phenotype based on the CD4+ and CD8+ repertoires, which had been sequenced separately. TCRdb reprocessing: public reads trimmed at Q25 with fastp, clones called with MiXCR, in-frame beta chains kept. Duplicate CDR3 protein sequences are folded into a single record with the most common DNA and genes. The V and J calls shown here were made by TCRdb, not taken from the authors' results. This sample has a few hundred thousand distinct CDR3 sequences in its table, and roughly a quarter of those were observed once. The ten largest clones represent around 9% of the sample.

This record comes from a study of T-cell memory formation after mild COVID-19 (TCRdb year 2021). Regarding the research as a whole: TCR sequence clusters from the two donors were largely donor specific. Two young, previously healthy adult volunteers made up the cohort, one male and one female. In two donors, T-cell clones that expanded and contracted after mild COVID-19 were followed by sequencing TCRalpha and TCRbeta repertoires longitudinally.

The junction shows trimming of 5 bases on V and 3 bases on J, and the gene matches do not reach 17 bases of it. From the cysteine up to the phenylalanine, the CDR3 has a length of 18 residues. Only the CDR3 region is kept as DNA, spanning 54 bases read in frame from base 1. CDR1 and CDR2, per the germline V gene (reference sequence), are SEHNR and FQNEAQ. Summary of the overall study and its limitations: Only a couple of mild cases were covered by the study, and larger cohorts that include severe cases with pre-infection samples were considered necessary. Contracting CD4+ clones appeared mostly in the CM and EM memory subsets, whereas CD8+ clones were enriched in EMRA. Some responding clones were found in pre-infection memory, which suggests that pre-existing cross-reactive memory T cells took part in the SARS-CoV-2 response. From day 15 to 85, contracting clones showed balanced CD4/CD8 phenotypes, whereas a second wave of clones that expanded from day 15 to 37 leaned towards CD4+. Whether the second-wave clones peaking on day 37 were SARS-CoV-2 specific was not confirmed.

This receptor chain uses TRBV7-9 and TRBJ2-3; a stretch of 7 junction bases matches TRBD2. The sequenced sample consisted of PBMCs or a T cell subset sorted from them (not recorded which). This sequence was found in an adult woman who had mild COVID-19 (a few samples of this study predate the infection). The sample titles of this study are shuffled in the database, so cell type and time point are left out; the donor was told from shared clones. The nucleotide sequence reads as follows: TGTGCCAGCAGCCTCCCCGGGGGGATAGACCTTTTAACAGATACGCAGTATTTT. It translates as CASSLPGGIDLLTDTQYF.